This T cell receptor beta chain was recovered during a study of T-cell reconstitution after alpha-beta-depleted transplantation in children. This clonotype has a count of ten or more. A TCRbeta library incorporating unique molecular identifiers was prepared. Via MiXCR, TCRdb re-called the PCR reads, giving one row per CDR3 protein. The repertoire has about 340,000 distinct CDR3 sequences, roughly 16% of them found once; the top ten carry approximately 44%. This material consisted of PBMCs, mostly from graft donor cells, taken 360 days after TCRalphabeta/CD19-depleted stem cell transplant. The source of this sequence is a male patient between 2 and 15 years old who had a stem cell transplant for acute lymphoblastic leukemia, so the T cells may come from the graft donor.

CDR3 amino acids: CASSLTVSYNEQFF. In DNA, the CDR3 is TGTGCCAGCAGTCTGACGGTGTCCTACAATGAGCAGTTCTTC. The chain couples TRBV12-3 or TRBV12-4 to TRBJ2-1; D remains ambiguous. V shed 5 bases and J shed 1 base, with 9 bases lying between them. There are 14 residues in the CDR3.